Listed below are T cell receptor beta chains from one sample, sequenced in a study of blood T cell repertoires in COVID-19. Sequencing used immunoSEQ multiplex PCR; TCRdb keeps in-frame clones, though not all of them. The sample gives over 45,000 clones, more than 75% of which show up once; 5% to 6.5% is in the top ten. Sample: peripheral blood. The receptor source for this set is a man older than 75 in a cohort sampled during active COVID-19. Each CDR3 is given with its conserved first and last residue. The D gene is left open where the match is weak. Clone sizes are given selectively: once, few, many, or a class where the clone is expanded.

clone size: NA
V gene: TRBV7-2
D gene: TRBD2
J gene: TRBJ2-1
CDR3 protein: CASSLGTSAFNEQFF
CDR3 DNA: TGTGCCAGCAGCCTAGGGACTAGCGCGTTCAATGAGCAGTTCTTC

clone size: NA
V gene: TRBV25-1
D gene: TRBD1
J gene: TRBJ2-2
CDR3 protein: CASSDTGTGVTGELFF
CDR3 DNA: TGTGCCAGCAGTGATACCGGGACAGGGGTGACCGGGGAGCTGTTTTTT

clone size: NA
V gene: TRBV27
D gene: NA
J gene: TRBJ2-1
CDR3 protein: CASSPAGLAHNEQFF
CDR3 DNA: TGTGCCAGCAGTCCTGCCGGGCTAGCGCACAATGAGCAGTTCTTC

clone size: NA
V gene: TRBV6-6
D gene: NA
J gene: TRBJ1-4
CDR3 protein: CASMKPRQDQKEKLFF
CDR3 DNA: TGTGCCAGCATGAAACCCCGACAGGACCAAAAAGAAAAACTGTTTTTT

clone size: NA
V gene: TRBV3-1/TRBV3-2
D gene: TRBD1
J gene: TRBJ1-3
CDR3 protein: CASSQDGTGGTNTIYF
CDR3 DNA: TGTGCCAGCAGCCAAGATGGGACAGGGGGTACAAACACCATATATTTT

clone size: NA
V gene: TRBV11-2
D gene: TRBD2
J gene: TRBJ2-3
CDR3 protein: CASSLGAGGGVRSTDTQYF
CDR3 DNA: TGTGCCAGCAGCTTAGGAGCGGGGGGTGGGGTCCGAAGCACAGATACGCAGTATTTT

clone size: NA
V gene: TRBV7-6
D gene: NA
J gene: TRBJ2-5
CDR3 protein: CASNQSPRETQYF
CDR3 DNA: TGTGCCAGCAACCAAAGCCCCAGGGAGACCCAGTACTTC

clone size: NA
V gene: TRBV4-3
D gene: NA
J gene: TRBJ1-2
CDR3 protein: CASSQDHRGLYGYTF
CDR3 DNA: TGCGCCAGCAGCCAAGATCATCGAGGGCTCTATGGCTACACCTTC

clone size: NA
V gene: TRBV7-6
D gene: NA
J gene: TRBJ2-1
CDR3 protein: CASSLGGRYYNEQFF
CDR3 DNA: TGTGCCAGCAGCTTAGGCGGCAGATACTACAATGAGCAGTTCTTC

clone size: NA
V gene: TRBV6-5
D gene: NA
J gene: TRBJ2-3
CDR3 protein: CASSYSRIGTDTQYF
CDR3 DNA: TGTGCCAGCAGTTACTCCAGGATTGGCACAGATACGCAGTATTTT

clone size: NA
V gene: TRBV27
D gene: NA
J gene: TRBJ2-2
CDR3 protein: CASKGMTFTGELFF
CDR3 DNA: TGTGCCAGCAAGGGGATGACTTTCACCGGGGAGCTGTTTTTT

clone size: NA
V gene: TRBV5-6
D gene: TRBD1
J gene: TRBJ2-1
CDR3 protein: CASSLGGQAYNEQFF
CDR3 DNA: TGTGCCAGCAGCCTGGGGGGACAGGCCTACAATGAGCAGTTCTTC

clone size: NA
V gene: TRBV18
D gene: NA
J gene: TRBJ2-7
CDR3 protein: CASSQTTGTSYEQYF
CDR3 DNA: TGTGCCAGCTCACAAACTACAGGTACCTCCTACGAGCAGTACTTC

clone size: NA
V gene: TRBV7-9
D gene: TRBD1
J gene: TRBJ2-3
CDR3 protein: CASSSRDSYNTDTQYF
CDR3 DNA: TGTGCCAGCAGCTCTCGGGACAGTTATAACACAGATACGCAGTATTTT

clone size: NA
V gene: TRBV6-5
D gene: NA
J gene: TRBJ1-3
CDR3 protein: CASMRTGDSGNTIYF
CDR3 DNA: TGTGCCAGCATGAGAACAGGAGACTCTGGAAACACCATATATTTT

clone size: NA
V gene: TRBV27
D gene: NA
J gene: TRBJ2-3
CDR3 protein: CASSLRQSQVFPDTQYF
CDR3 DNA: TGTGCCAGCAGTCTTCGACAGTCACAGGTCTTTCCAGATACGCAGTATTTT

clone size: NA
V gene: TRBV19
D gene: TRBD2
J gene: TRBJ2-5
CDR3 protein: CASSRGGPETQYF
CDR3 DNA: TGTGCCAGTAGTCGGGGGGGGCCGGAGACCCAGTACTTC

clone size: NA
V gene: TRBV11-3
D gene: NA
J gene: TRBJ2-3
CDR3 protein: CASSLVGGETDTQYF
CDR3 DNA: TGTGCCAGCAGCTTAGTAGGGGGGGAAACAGATACGCAGTATTTT

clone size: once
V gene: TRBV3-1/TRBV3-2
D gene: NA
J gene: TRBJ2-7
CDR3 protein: CASSQGPLEQYF
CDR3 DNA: TGTGCCAGCAGCCAGGGGCCGCTTGAGCAGTACTTC

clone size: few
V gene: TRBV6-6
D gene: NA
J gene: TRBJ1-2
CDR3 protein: CASSPGSNYGYTF
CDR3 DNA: TGTGCCAGCAGTCCCGGGTCCAACTATGGCTACACCTTC

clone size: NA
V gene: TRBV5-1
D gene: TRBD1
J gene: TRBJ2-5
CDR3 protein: CASSVTGTGDFAQETQYF
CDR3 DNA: TGCGCCAGCAGCGTCACCGGGACAGGGGATTTTGCGCAAGAGACCCAGTACTTC

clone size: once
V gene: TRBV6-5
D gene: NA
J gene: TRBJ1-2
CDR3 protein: CASSYNQGGYGYTF
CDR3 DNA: TGTGCCAGCAGTTACAACCAGGGCGGATATGGCTACACCTTC

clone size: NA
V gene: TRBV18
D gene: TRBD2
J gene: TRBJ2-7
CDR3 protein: CASSPLAGGSEQYF
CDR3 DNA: TGTGCCAGCTCACCCTTAGCGGGAGGAAGCGAGCAGTACTTC

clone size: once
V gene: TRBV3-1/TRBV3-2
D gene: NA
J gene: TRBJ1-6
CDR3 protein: CASSHLNRGAGRSPLHF
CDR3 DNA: TGTGCCAGCAGCCACCTCAATCGGGGGGCGGGTCGATCACCCCTCCACTTT